The 10 T cell receptor beta chains given below trace back to one sample, sequenced in a study of radiotherapy plus CTLA-4 blockade in lung cancer (dated by TCRdb to 2016 to 2018). Preparation of the library involved the immunoSEQ multiplex PCR assay. Here the immuneACCESS table is served through TCRdb, limited to in-frame sequences with V and J called. Missing clones are a known gap in these copies; in checked studies unresolved V genes cover under half, and the rest lacks a known reason. This sample lists more than 90,000 clones; around nine tenths were detected once. The ten largest account for under 5.5% of the sample. This specimen consisted of peripheral blood, obtained from a patient treated with radiotherapy plus ipilimumab. The receptors were sampled from a human donor with non-small cell lung cancer that progressed on radiotherapy plus ipilimumab.

The V call is TRBV2, the J call TRBJ2-1, with TRBD1 matching 9 bases. J was trimmed by 5 bases and V by 8 bases; bases with no gene match: 7. The CDR3 extends over 14 amino acids. Germline lookup yields CDR1 SNHLY and CDR2 FYNNEI. The CDR3 here is CASRTGTGNNEQFF. DNA for the CDR3: TGTGCCAGCCGTACGGGGACAGGGAACAATGAGCAGTTCTTC. The full variable domain, completed using reference TRBV2 and TRBJ2-1, is EPEVTQTPSHQVTQMGQEVILRCVPISNHLYFYWYRQILGQKVEFLVSFYNNEISEKSEIFDDQFSVERPDGSNFTLKIRSTKLEDSAMYFCASRTGTGNNEQFFGPGTRLTVL.

The count of this clone is one. The chain links TRBV6-6 to TRBJ1-1; D unclear. CDR3 size: 15 residues. Germline values: CDR1 MNHNY, CDR2 SVGAGI (reference sequence). Deletions cut 2 bases from V and 0 bases from J, with 10 bases between. The CDR3 loop is CASSYTTGLNTEAFF. As DNA, the CDR3 is TGTGCCAGCAGTTACACGACCGGATTGAACACTGAAGCTTTCTTT.

This rearrangement joins TRBV4-2 to TRBJ2-7; D ambiguous. Per the germline V gene, CDR1 is LGHNA and CDR2 is YNFKEQ. The CDR3 contains 14 residues. Between the trimmed V and J ends, which lost 0 bases and 2 bases, there was a span of 8 bases. Written as DNA, the CDR3 is TGTGCCAGCAGCCAAGATGGCCCACCCTACGAGCAGTACTTC. It specifies CASSQDGPPYEQYF.

The chain employs TRBV2 and TRBJ1-2; D call uncertain. V was trimmed by 7 bases and J by 5 bases, leaving 11 bases between them. CDR1 is SNHLY, CDR2 FYNNEI, per germline. The length of the CDR3 is 12 residues. The CDR3 DNA is TGTGCCAGCACTGGCATAGGGTATGGCTACACCTTC. Translating it yields CASTGIGYGYTF. Drawing the rest from reference TRBV2 and TRBJ1-2, the complete variable domain is EPEVTQTPSHQVTQMGQEVILRCVPISNHLYFYWYRQILGQKVEFLVSFYNNEISEKSEIFDDQFSVERPDGSNFTLKIRSTKLEDSAMYFCASTGIGYGYTFGSGTRLTVV.

V usage is TRBV29-1 and J usage is TRBJ2-3; D is unresolved. The germline V gene has CDR1 SQVTM and CDR2 ANQGSEA. Between the trimmed V and J ends, which lost 1 base and 2 bases, there was a span of 7 bases. The CDR3 covers 13 residues. The CDR3 DNA reads as TGCAGCGTTGAAGTCGGTCTCACAGATACGCAGTATTTT. Amino acids: CSVEVGLTDTQYF.

This clone was seen a handful of times. The chain combines TRBV10-2 with TRBJ2-7; 8 bases agree with TRBD2. V lost 4 bases and J lost 7; bases outside the gene matches: 3. Germline CDR1 WSHSY, CDR2 SAAADI. This CDR3 has 12 residues. Written as DNA, the CDR3 is TGCGCCAGCAGTGCGGGAGGGGGTGAGCAGTACTTC. This codes for CASSAGGGEQYF.

On this clone itself: Additional DNA sequences in this sample encode the identical CDR3. The chain joins TRBV7-3 to TRBJ2-1, with no clear D. Germline lookup yields CDR1 SGHTA and CDR2 FQGTGA. Trimming shortened V by 2 bases and J by 6 bases, and 8 bases separated the two germline ends. The CDR3 covers 13 residues. Written as DNA, the CDR3 is TGTGCCAGCAGCTTAGTAGCTGGCAATGAGCAGTTCTTC. Translating it yields CASSLVAGNEQFF.

The rearrangement joins TRBV7-9 to TRBJ1-2, with D maybe TRBD1 (5 bases). The germline CDR1 and CDR2 sequences are SEHNR and FQNEAQ (reference sequence). Deletions cut 4 bases from V and 7 bases from J, with 10 bases between. There are 12 residues in the CDR3. The CDR3 sequence is CASSYDSGGYTF. DNA for the CDR3: TGTGCCAGCAGCTATGACAGCGGTGGCTACACCTTC.

The gene calls are TRBV7-6 and TRBJ2-7, with TRBD2 as a possible D gene (7 bases). Trimming removed 5 bases from V and 0 bases from J, with 20 bases in between. Per germline, CDR1 SGHVS and CDR2 FNYEAQ. The CDR3 consists of 17 residues. The CDR3 is CASSRGALAVSSYEQYF. CDR3 nucleotide sequence: TGTGCCAGCAGCCGGGGGGCCCTGGCGGTTAGCTCCTACGAGCAGTACTTC.

The chain uses TRBV6-1 and TRBJ1-4; unclear D gene. The CDR3 extends over 13 amino acids. Trimming removed 4 bases from V and 7 bases from J, with 10 bases in between. Germline CDR1 is MNHNS and CDR2 is SASEGT. This chain's CDR3 is CASSAGLGEKLFF. The CDR3, as DNA: TGTGCCAGCAGTGCTGGACTTGGTGAAAAACTGTTTTTT.